This passage covers 20 T cell receptor beta chains from one sample sequenced in a study of blood T cell repertoires in COVID-19. Using immunoSEQ multiplex PCR, the repertoire was profiled, and TCRdb retains in-frame clones only, with some absent. There are under 200,000 clones in the sample; 82% occur only once, and around 18% lies in the top ten. Sequencing was done on a sample of PBMCs or T cells enriched from blood (not recorded which). These receptors were collected from a man between 60 and 70 years old who had recovered from COVID-19.

The chain recombines TRBV2 with TRBJ2-5; a possible D gene is TRBD1 (6 bases). This CDR3 region has 13 residues. Trimming cost V 6 bases and J 0 bases, with 8 bases left between them. Germline V gene sequence: CDR1 SNHLY, CDR2 FYNNEI. The CDR3 nucleotides are TGTGCCAGCAGGCAGGGGTACCAAGAGACCCAGTACTTC. This sequence encodes CASRQGYQETQYF.

The chain carries TRBV5-4 and TRBJ1-1, with D hard to call. The CDR3 sequence is 14 residues long. Germline V CDR1 and CDR2: SGHNT, YYREEE (reference sequence). V was pared by 4 bases and J by 4 bases, with 14 bases between. This CDR3 is CASSAARVATEAFF. Written as DNA, the CDR3 is TGTGCCAGCAGCGCAGCACGGGTGGCCACTGAAGCTTTCTTT.

This chain uses TRBV27 with TRBJ1-4; TRBD1 matches 9 bases. CDR3 size: 17 residues. The trim removed 4 bases at V and 3 bases at J, leaving 9 bases unmatched. The V gene's germline CDR1 is MNHEY and CDR2 SMNVEV (reference sequence). In DNA form, the CDR3 reads TGTGCCAGCAGTTCCTTAACAGGGGGCTTACCTAATGAAAAACTGTTTTTT. This encodes CASSSLTGGLPNEKLFF.

This clone was observed a single time. The chain links TRBV6-5 to TRBJ2-1; 8 bases line up with TRBD1. The J segment lost 7 bases and the V segment lost 0 bases, leaving 8 bases of the junction unmatched. The CDR3 consists of 16 residues. In germline, CDR1 is MNHEY, CDR2 SVGAGI. The CDR3 is CASSYSDRVAGNEQFF. The CDR3 nucleotides read TGTGCCAGCAGTTACTCGGACAGGGTGGCAGGGAATGAGCAGTTCTTC.

This sequence joins TRBV4-1 and TRBJ2-7, with D perhaps TRBD1 (5 bases). The CDR3 is 15 amino acids. Trimming left V 1 base short and J 5 bases short, with 15 bases between. Germline V gene sequence: CDR1 MGHRA, CDR2 YSYEKL. The chain's CDR3 is CASSQVPEVGDEQYF. In DNA form, the CDR3 reads TGCGCCAGCAGCCAAGTCCCCGAGGTAGGGGACGAGCAGTACTTC.

The chain is built from TRBV3-1 (or the pseudogene TRBV3-2) and TRBJ2-1; 7 bases fit TRBD2. The germline CDR1 and CDR2 sequences are LGHDT and YNNKEL (reference sequence). V shed 7 bases, J shed 8 bases, and the junction held 14 bases outside the gene matches. There are 15 residues in the CDR3. For the CDR3, the DNA is TGTGCCAGCACCCTTTCCGGCGGGAGTCGCGATGAGCAGTTCTTC. Translated, it gives CASTLSGGSRDEQFF.

The J gene is TRBJ1-4, the V gene TRBV4-1, with D tentatively TRBD1 (5 bases). Germline CDR1 MGHRA, CDR2 YSYEKL. V shed 3 bases and J shed 0 bases, with 11 bases lying between them. The CDR3 sequence is 16 residues long. The CDR3 region is CASSHETGATNEKLFF. CDR3 bases: TGCGCCAGCAGCCATGAAACAGGTGCAACTAATGAAAAACTGTTTTTT.

The rearrangement uses TRBV5-6 and TRBJ2-2; TRBD1 agrees at 11 bases. CDR1 and CDR2 from the germline V gene are SGHDT and YYEEEE. Trimming removed 2 bases from V and 5 bases from J; junction bases left unmatched: 5. The CDR3 is 16 residues long. In nucleotides, the CDR3 is TGTGCCAGCAGCTTCGGGACAGGGGGTTTGACCGGGGAGCTGTTTTTT. This sequence encodes CASSFGTGGLTGELFF.

The rearrangement links TRBV5-5 to TRBJ1-2, with D possibly matching TRBD1 (5 bases). Germline V gives CDR1 SGHKS, CDR2 YYEKEE (reference sequence). Trimming took off 2 bases at V and 4 bases at J, with 9 bases between the two ends. The CDR3 loop spans 13 amino acids. CDR3 coding DNA: TGTGCCAGCAGCTTTCCGGGGGGCTATGGCTACACCTTC. Translated, it gives CASSFPGGYGYTF.

The genes are TRBV6-5 and TRBJ1-2, with TRBD1 identical over 7 bases. The CDR3 is 15 residues long. CDR1 is MNHEY and CDR2 is SVGAGI in the germline V gene. The J segment lost 3 bases and the V segment lost 2 bases, leaving 6 bases of the junction unmatched. The CDR3 DNA reads as TGTGCCAGCAGTTACGCTGGCGACAGGGACTATGGCTACACCTTC. As protein: CASSYAGDRDYGYTF.

This chain connects TRBV6-5 to TRBJ2-7, with D possibly matching TRBD1 (6 bases). V was shortened by 6 bases and J by 0 bases, with 12 bases between the two germline ends. The CDR3 has 14 residues. Germline CDR1 reads MNHEY; CDR2 reads SVGAGI. The CDR3 DNA reads as TGTGCCAGCAGGGTGGGACACGCCTCCTACGAGCAGTACTTC. Protein: CASRVGHASYEQYF.

This chain links TRBV4-1 with TRBJ2-5; D remains unclear. Germline assignment: CDR1 MGHRA and CDR2 YSYEKL. The CDR3 is 14 amino acids. V was shortened by 2 bases and J by 4 bases, with 11 bases between the two germline ends. The CDR3 coding sequence is TGCGCCAGCAGCCAACCCCGAACTCGAGAGACCCAGTACTTC. Translated: CASSQPRTRETQYF.

This chain links TRBV28 with TRBJ1-5, with 9 nucleotides matching TRBD1. The CDR3 extends over 15 amino acids. V shed 3 bases and J 7 bases; nucleotides not matched to a gene: 7. From germline, CDR1 is MDHEN and CDR2 SYDVKM. The CDR3 region has the DNA TGTGCCAGCAGTTTGGGGACAGGGTCGCGCCAGCCCCAGCATTTT. Translation gives CASSLGTGSRQPQHF.

The V call is TRBV5-1, the J call TRBJ1-2; no clear D gene. Trimming pared 0 bases from V and 2 bases from J, leaving 8 bases between. The CDR3 contains 14 residues. CDR1 SGHRS and CDR2 YFSETQ come from the germline V gene. The CDR3 is CASSLESGNYGYTF. The CDR3 nucleotides are TGCGCCAGCAGCTTGGAGTCGGGGAACTATGGCTACACCTTC.

The chain recombines TRBV7-2 with TRBJ1-5; no clear D. This CDR3 contains 13 residues. Germline V gives CDR1 SGHTA, CDR2 FQGNSA. The germline V and J ends were trimmed by 1 base and 7 bases, with 8 bases remaining between them. The CDR3 spells CASSLEFGQPQHF. The CDR3 DNA is TGTGCCAGCAGCTTAGAGTTCGGGCAGCCCCAGCATTTT.

As regards this clone: Other DNA sequences in the sample encode the same CDR3. J is TRBJ1-2 and V is TRBV28; 7 bases agree with TRBD1. CDR3 length equals 12 residues. The V gene's germline CDR1 is MDHEN and CDR2 SYDVKM. The trim removed 11 bases at V and 0 bases at J, leaving 3 bases unmatched. This CDR3 is CASQGANYGYTF. CDR3 in DNA: TGTGCCTCCCAGGGGGCTAACTATGGCTACACCTTC.

The chain links TRBV7-9 to TRBJ2-2; 7 bases map to TRBD2. In germline, CDR1 is SEHNR, CDR2 FQNEAQ (reference sequence). The V and J ends lost 5 bases and 4 bases, in that order; junction bases with no gene match: 13. This CDR3 spans 17 amino acids. CDR3 sequence: CASSLLTSDRSTGELFF. For the CDR3, the DNA is TGTGCCAGCAGCCTCCTAACTAGCGATCGTAGCACCGGGGAGCTGTTTTTT.

This sequence joins TRBV5-4 and TRBJ2-1; 11 positions match TRBD1. The V and J ends lost 2 bases and 7 bases, in that order; junction bases with no gene match: 8. Germline CDR1 is SGHNT and CDR2 is YYREEE (reference sequence). The CDR3 covers 16 residues. CDR3 loop: CASSFGTGQGGNEQFF. CDR3 coding DNA: TGTGCCAGCAGCTTTGGGACGGGACAGGGGGGGAATGAGCAGTTCTTC. The full variable domain, its missing parts supplied by reference TRBV5-4 and TRBJ2-1, is ETGVTQSPTHLIKTRGQQVTLRCSSQSGHNTVSWYQQALGQGPQFIFQYYREEENGRGNFPPRFSGLQFPNYSSELNVNALELDDSALYLCASSFGTGQGGNEQFFGPGTRLTVL.

The V and J genes are TRBV14 and TRBJ2-1; D may be TRBD2 (6 bases). This CDR3 region has 14 residues. Per germline, CDR1 SGHDN and CDR2 FVKESK. Deletions cut 5 bases from V and 10 bases from J, with 18 bases between. This CDR3 is CASSRELAVGEQFF. CDR3 coding DNA: TGTGCCAGCAGCAGAGAACTAGCAGTAGGCGAGCAGTTCTTC.

The gene calls are TRBV28 and TRBJ2-7; TRBD1 agrees at 11 bases. The CDR3 loop spans 15 amino acids. The trim removed 6 bases at V and 6 bases at J, leaving 10 bases unmatched. Germline lookup yields CDR1 MDHEN and CDR2 SYDVKM. The CDR3 coding sequence is TGTGCCAGCAGCCCGACCGGGACAGGGGGTGGCGAGCAGTACTTC. Residues: CASSPTGTGGGEQYF.